Below, 14 T cell receptor beta chains from the same sample are listed, as sequenced in a study of cytomegalovirus exposure and HLA in healthy donors (dated 2017 in TCRdb). The library relied on the immunoSEQ multiplex PCR assay. The multiplex PCR relied on a mix of 60 forward primers for TCR Vbeta segments and 13 reverse primers for TCR Jbeta segments. In its TCRdb copy, this immuneACCESS table keeps in-frame sequences only and misses some clones. Where compared with another copy, unresolved V genes explain less than half of these, and the others have no known cause. This sample has 160,000 or so clones in its table, and over 75% of those were observed once. The top ten clonotypes cover 0.5% of the sample. The specimen sequenced was PBMCs. The origin of the receptors is a woman aged 45-65 years in good health and CMV-seronegative.

This rearrangement joins TRBV2 to TRBJ2-5; D is perhaps TRBD1 (6 bases). Germline CDR1 and CDR2: SNHLY and FYNNEI. V was trimmed by 7 bases and J by 2 bases, leaving 14 bases between them. This CDR3 is built from 14 residues. CDR3 in DNA: TGTGCCAGCACCAGGGGAACCGTACAAGAGACCCAGTACTTC. Protein sequence: CASTRGTVQETQYF.

The rearrangement uses TRBV5-1 and TRBJ1-2; 7 nucleotides match TRBD1. Germline CDR1 and CDR2: SGHRS and YFSETQ. The CDR3 has 15 amino acids. Germline trimming cut 2 bases from V and 8 bases from J; bases unmatched to any gene: 12. The DNA of the CDR3 is TGCGCCAGCAGCTTTAACCGACAGGGTCTAAGGGGCTACACCTTC. Its protein product is CASSFNRQGLRGYTF. The entire variable domain, with the rest obtained from reference TRBV5-1 and TRBJ1-2, is as follows: KAGVTQTPRYLIKTRGQQVTLSCSPISGHRSVSWYQQTPGQGLQFLFEYFSETQRNKGNFPGRFSGRQFSNSRSEMNVSTLELGDSALYLCASSFNRQGLRGYTFGSGTRLTVV.

The sample holds a few counts of this clone. The J gene is TRBJ2-5, the V gene TRBV7-6; possible D gene TRBD2, 5 bases. CDR1 is SGHVS and CDR2 is FNYEAQ in the germline V gene. The CDR3 spans 15 residues. As DNA, the CDR3 is TGTGCTCTAACGCCCGCCAGGCGGGTGGGAGAGACCCAGTACTTC. Amino acid sequence: CALTPARRVGETQYF. The full variable domain, completed using reference TRBV7-6 and TRBJ2-5, is GAGVSQSPRYKVTKRGQDVALRCDPISGHVSLYWYRQALGQGPEFLTYFNYEAQQDKSGLPNDRFSAERPEGSISTLTIQRTEQRDSAMYRCALTPARRVGETQYFGPGTRLLVL.

This chain uses TRBV7-9 with TRBJ1-2; no clear D. V lost 10 bases and J 4 bases, leaving 16 bases between the germline ends. Germline loops: CDR1 SEHNR, CDR2 FQNEAQ (reference sequence). This CDR3 contains 13 residues. This CDR3 reads CAIERADLYGYTF. The CDR3 DNA reads TGTGCCATTGAGCGGGCAGATCTCTATGGCTACACCTTC.

The V and J genes are TRBV4-3 and TRBJ2-1; 10 bases fit TRBD2. The germline gives CDR1 LGHNA, CDR2 YSLEER. The trim removed 1 base at V and 12 bases at J, leaving 18 bases unmatched. This CDR3 has 18 residues. CDR3 bases: TGCGCCAGCAGCCAAGCGGAGCGGGGGGGAGTTACAATGAGTGTGCAGTTCTTC. It yields the protein CASSQAERGGVTMSVQFF.

V is TRBV9 and J is TRBJ2-3, with 10 bases fitting TRBD2. The length of the CDR3 is 18 residues. V lost 0 bases and J lost 3; bases outside the gene matches: 10. Looked up from germline, CDR1 is SGDLS and CDR2 is YYNGEE. CDR3 protein: CASSVAASGGLGTDTQYF. CDR3 in DNA: TGTGCCAGCAGCGTAGCGGCTAGCGGGGGATTGGGGACAGATACGCAGTATTTT.

The rearrangement uses TRBV28 and TRBJ2-7; a possible D gene is TRBD1 (5 bases). The CDR3 totals 15 residues. The V end lost 4 bases, the J end lost 3 bases, and 16 bases lay between the germline ends. Germline V lookup: CDR1 MDHEN, CDR2 SYDVKM. CDR3 sequence (DNA): TGTGCCAGCAGTTGGGGCTTGGACGGGCTCTACGAGCAGTACTTC. This codes for CASSWGLDGLYEQYF.

This clone came up a few times. In the same sample, other DNA sequences code for this CDR3. The chain combines TRBV7-9 with TRBJ1-5; maybe TRBD1 (5 bases). The length of the CDR3 is 15 residues. The germline V gene encodes CDR1 SEHNR and CDR2 FQNEAQ (reference sequence). The V end lost 1 base, the J end lost 0 bases, and 7 bases lay between the germline ends. The CDR3 spells CASSLGQGSNQPQHF. The CDR3 nucleotides are TGTGCCAGCAGCTTAGGCCAGGGTAGCAATCAGCCCCAGCATTTT.

The chain couples TRBV27 to TRBJ2-7, with 7 positions matching TRBD1. Looked up from germline, CDR1 is MNHEY and CDR2 is SMNVEV (reference sequence). After removal of 8 bases from V and 6 bases from J, the junction contained 10 bases not matched to a gene. This CDR3 has 13 amino acids. Here the CDR3 reads CASGWDSLLEQYF. CDR3 DNA sequence: TGTGCCAGCGGGTGGGACAGCCTCCTCGAGCAGTACTTC.

To note about this clone: Within the sample, other DNA sequences also encode this same CDR3. The gene calls are TRBV9 and TRBJ1-3, with D uncertain. CDR1 and CDR2 from the germline V gene are SGDLS and YYNGEE. CDR3 size: 14 residues. Between the trimmed V and J ends, which lost 0 bases and 7 bases, there was a span of 11 bases. In nucleotides, the CDR3 is TGTGCCAGCAGCGTAGCTACCTCGGGTAACACCATATATTTT. Encoded protein: CASSVATSGNTIYF.

V and J are TRBV18 and TRBJ1-5; 9 nucleotides agree with TRBD1. Trimming took 3 bases from V and 6 from J; bases not matched to a gene: 9. From germline, CDR1 is KGHSH and CDR2 LQKENI. This CDR3 is 16 amino acids long. CDR3 sequence reads: CASSPGTGTDSQPQHF. CDR3 coding DNA: TGTGCCAGCTCACCCGGGACAGGGACGGACTCTCAGCCCCAGCATTTT.

This chain links TRBV7-9 with TRBJ1-2, with 9 bases that match TRBD1. CDR3 length: 15 amino acids. Germline trimming cut 7 bases from V and 7 bases from J; bases unmatched to any gene: 13. Germline V lookup: CDR1 SEHNR, CDR2 FQNEAQ (reference sequence). In nucleotides, the CDR3 is TGTGCCAGCACCAACACCGGGACAGGGAAGACTGGCTACACCTTC. This encodes CASTNTGTGKTGYTF.

V usage is TRBV6-6 and J usage is TRBJ2-3, with D perhaps TRBD1 (5 bases). V lost 6 bases, J lost 4 bases, and 11 bases lay in between. Per the germline V gene, CDR1 is MNHNY and CDR2 is SVGAGI (reference sequence). The CDR3 contains 13 residues. In nucleotides, the CDR3 is TGTGCCAGCAGGCCAGGGTTCGCAGATACGCAGTATTTT. It codes for CASRPGFADTQYF.

The chain carries TRBV5-1 and TRBJ2-3; 10 nucleotides agree with TRBD2. Unmatched junction bases numbered 3, after V lost 4 bases and J lost 1 base. Looked up from germline, CDR1 is SGHRS and CDR2 is YFSETQ. CDR3 length: 15 residues. This CDR3 reads CASSDTSGGTDTQYF. The CDR3 DNA follows: TGCGCCAGCAGCGACACTAGCGGGGGCACAGATACGCAGTATTTT.